This T cell receptor (beta chain) was captured by sequencing in a study of T cells in localized non-small cell lung cancer. The study, taken as a whole, reports: One tumor region alone was sequenced, and heterogeneity therefore remains possible. Median detection of top 100 tumor clones in adjacent lung was under 75 clones.

Germline V gives CDR1 KGHSH, CDR2 LQKENI. Trimming at V came to 4 bases and at J to 2 bases, leaving 12 bases not matched to a gene. The CDR3 length is 17 residues. As concerns this clone: What it binds is not known.

Sequenced by immunoSEQ multiplex PCR; TCRdb stores in-frame clones only, minus some. The table shows about 52,000 clones, with 85% to 90% occurring only once. This chain links TRBV18 with TRBJ1-2, with 8 bases matching TRBD1. The sample here was PBMCs, taken before any cancer treatment. The receptor was derived from a female donor with stage II lung adenocarcinoma. In DNA form, the CDR3 reads TGTGCCAGCTCACGACAACCCTGGGACAGGATGAACTATGGCTACACCTTC. Its translation: CASSRQPWDRMNYGYTF.